The 5 T cell receptor beta chains below were found in one sample sequenced in a study of beta chain features in type 1 diabetes. Every bit of the isolated RNA underwent reverse transcription, so sequencing read expressed TCRB transcripts. The method was immunoSEQ multiplex PCR; TCRdb's version includes in-frame clones alone and lacks a portion of them. Found here are some 900,000 clones, 15% to 20% of them singletons; the top ten hold roughly 0.025%. The sequencing input was naive CD4+ T cells from blood. These receptors all stem from a woman between 18 and 29 years old in good health.

The gene calls are TRBV27 and TRBJ2-7, with 12 bases lining up with TRBD2. The CDR3 has 16 amino acids. V was pared by 4 bases and J by 4 bases, with 8 bases of the junction left unmatched. CDR1 and CDR2 from the germline V gene are MNHEY and SMNVEV (reference sequence). In DNA form, the CDR3 reads TGTGCCAGCAGTTCGTCTAGCGGGAGGGCTAAGTACGAGCAGTACTTC. It translates to CASSSSSGRAKYEQYF.

This clone has just a few counts. This chain connects TRBV7-2 to TRBJ2-7; D not resolved. The CDR3 extends over 14 amino acids. Trimming stripped 2 bases from V and 4 bases from J, with 12 bases between. Looked up from germline, CDR1 is SGHTA and CDR2 is FQGNSA. The CDR3 DNA follows: TGTGCCAGCAGCTTAAGAGCCCAACTATACGAGCAGTACTTC. Its protein is CASSLRAQLYEQYF.

This clone was seen only a few times. V is TRBV6-5 and J is TRBJ2-5; D perhaps matches TRBD2 (6 bases). The length of the CDR3 is 16 residues. Germline CDR1 and CDR2: MNHEY and SVGAGI. Trimming stripped 4 bases from V and 1 base from J, with 16 bases between. Here the CDR3 DNA reads TGTGCCAGCAGTTCCCGGGACGGACTATCCCAAGAGACCCAGTACTTC. This sequence encodes CASSSRDGLSQETQYF.

This clone has only a few counts. The chain joins TRBV5-1 to TRBJ2-1; 15 nucleotides align to TRBD2. This CDR3 has 18 residues. V dropped 4 bases and J dropped 1; count of bases not matched to a gene: 6. CDR1 and CDR2 (germline): SGHRS, YFSETQ. CDR3 protein: CASSTGLAGGTSYNEQFF. The CDR3 coding sequence is TGCGCCAGCAGCACAGGACTAGCGGGAGGGACTTCCTACAATGAGCAGTTCTTC.

J is TRBJ2-5 and V is TRBV20-1; TRBD1 is a possible D gene (6 bases). This CDR3 has 11 residues. Germline CDR1 is DFQATT and CDR2 is SNEGSKA (reference sequence). V lost 4 bases, J lost 7 bases, and 10 bases lay in between. CDR3 bases: TGCAGTGCTAACAGGGTGGGGACCCAGTACTTC. It codes for CSANRVGTQYF.